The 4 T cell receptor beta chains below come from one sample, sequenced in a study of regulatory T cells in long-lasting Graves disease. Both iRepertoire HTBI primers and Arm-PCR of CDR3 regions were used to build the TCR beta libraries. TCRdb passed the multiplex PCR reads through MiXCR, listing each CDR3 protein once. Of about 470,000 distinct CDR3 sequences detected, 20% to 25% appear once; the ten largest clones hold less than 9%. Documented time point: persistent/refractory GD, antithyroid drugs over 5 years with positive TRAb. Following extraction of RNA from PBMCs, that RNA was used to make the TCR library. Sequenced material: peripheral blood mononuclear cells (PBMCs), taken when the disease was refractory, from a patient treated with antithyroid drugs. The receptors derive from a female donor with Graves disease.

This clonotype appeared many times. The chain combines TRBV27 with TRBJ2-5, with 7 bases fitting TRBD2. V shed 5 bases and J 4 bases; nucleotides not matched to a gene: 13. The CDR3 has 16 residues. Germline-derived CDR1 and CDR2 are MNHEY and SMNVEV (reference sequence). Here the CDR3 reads CASSRRLASGGETQYF. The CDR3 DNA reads TGTGCCAGCAGTCGCCGACTAGCATCCGGAGGAGAGACCCAGTACTTC.

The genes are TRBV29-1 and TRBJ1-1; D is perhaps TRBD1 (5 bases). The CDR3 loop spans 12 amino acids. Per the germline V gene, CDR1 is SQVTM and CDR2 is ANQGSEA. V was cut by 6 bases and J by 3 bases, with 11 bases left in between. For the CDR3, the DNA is TGCAGCGTACATGACAGAGACACTGAAGCTTTCTTT. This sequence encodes CSVHDRDTEAFF.

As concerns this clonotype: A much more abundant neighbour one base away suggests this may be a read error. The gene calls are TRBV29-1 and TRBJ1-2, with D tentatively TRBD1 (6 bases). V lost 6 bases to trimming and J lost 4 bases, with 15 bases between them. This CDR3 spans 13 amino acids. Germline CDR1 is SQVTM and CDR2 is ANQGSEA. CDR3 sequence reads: CSVPDTGTYGYTF. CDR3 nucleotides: TGCAGCGTCCCAGACACAGGGACCTATGGCTACACCTTC. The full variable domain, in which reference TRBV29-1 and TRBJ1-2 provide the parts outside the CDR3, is SAVISQKPSRDICQRGTSLTIQCQVDSQVTMMFWYRQQPGQSLTLIATANQGSEATYESGFVIDKFPISRPNLTFSTLTVSNMSPEDSSIYLCSVPDTGTYGYTFGSGTRLTVV.

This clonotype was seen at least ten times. CDR3 loop: CASSLYPFEQGDYGYTF. The CDR3 DNA reads as TGTGCCAGCAGTCTCTACCCCTTTGAACAGGGCGACTATGGCTACACCTTC. The gene calls are TRBV27 and TRBJ1-2; weak D call: TRBD1 (6 bases). The CDR3 is 17 residues long. Germline CDR1 is MNHEY and CDR2 is SMNVEV (reference sequence). V was cut by 5 bases and J by 3 bases, with 22 bases left in between.